The TCR beta chain described here comes from a study of prognosis after radiotherapy for stage I lung cancer. As for the study in general: The authors enrolled stage I non-small cell lung cancer patients between early 2018 and early 2019. The roughly 12 male and 6 or 7 female patients were aged 53 to 84, median approximately 71 years. Post-radiotherapy, distant metastases were observed in a few patients (median roughly seven months), whereas no significant progression was observed in some 15.

Study-wide points: After stereotactic body radiation therapy, median unique TCR clones were 6,000 to 7,500, down from around 9,500.

Trimming cost V 2 bases and J 1 base, with 20 bases left between them. This CDR3 has 18 residues. Germline lookup yields CDR1 MNHEY and CDR2 SMNVEV (reference sequence). Genomic DNA was the source, and TCR beta CDR3 was amplified from it by two-round multiplex PCR. During first-round PCR, primers specific to each TRBV and TRBJ gene were used. TCRdb redid the calling of the multiplex PCR reads with MiXCR, one entry per CDR3 protein. The profile shows some 20,000 distinct CDR3 sequences, less than 70% of them singletons. This clonotype came up many times. Its antigen is currently unknown. J is TRBJ1-1 and V is TRBV27; D remains ambiguous. The source of this sequence is a donor over 45 with non-small cell lung cancer. Source: PBMCs, taken before or after stereotactic body radiation therapy (not recorded which). CDR3 in DNA: TGTGCCAGCAGTTTAAATGTTTGGGTCTCGAAAGGGAACACTGAAGCTTTCTTT. Amino acid sequence: CASSLNVWVSKGNTEAFF.